This T cell receptor beta chain was identified during a study of blood T cell repertoires in COVID-19. Study-level information: Spain, Italy and the United States supplied samples that represented acute and convalescent COVID-19. PBMCs, B-cell-depleted T cells, or T cells were the source of the cDNA or gDNA that made up the material.

Per the original data handling: How many nucleated cells were present was estimated from reference gene primer amplification. Assay used: immunoSEQ multiplex PCR; TCRdb lists only in-frame clones, some missing. Clone size and the V and J calls come from that table; the DNA yielded D and trimming. The data contain a few hundred thousand clones, around 89% of them seen just once; the ten biggest clones take up over 1%. This CDR3 comprises 15 residues. Trimming took 6 bases from V and 0 from J, leaving 13 bases between them. Germline V gene sequence: CDR1 WNHNN, CDR2 SYGVQD (reference sequence). The TCR originated in a middle-aged man with acute or convalescent COVID-19. V and J are TRBV10-1 and TRBJ2-3; perhaps TRBD1 as D (5 bases). The sample comprised peripheral blood. CDR3 in DNA: TGCGCCAGCAGAATAGACAGTACTAGCACAGATACGCAGTATTTT. It codes for CASRIDSTSTDTQYF.